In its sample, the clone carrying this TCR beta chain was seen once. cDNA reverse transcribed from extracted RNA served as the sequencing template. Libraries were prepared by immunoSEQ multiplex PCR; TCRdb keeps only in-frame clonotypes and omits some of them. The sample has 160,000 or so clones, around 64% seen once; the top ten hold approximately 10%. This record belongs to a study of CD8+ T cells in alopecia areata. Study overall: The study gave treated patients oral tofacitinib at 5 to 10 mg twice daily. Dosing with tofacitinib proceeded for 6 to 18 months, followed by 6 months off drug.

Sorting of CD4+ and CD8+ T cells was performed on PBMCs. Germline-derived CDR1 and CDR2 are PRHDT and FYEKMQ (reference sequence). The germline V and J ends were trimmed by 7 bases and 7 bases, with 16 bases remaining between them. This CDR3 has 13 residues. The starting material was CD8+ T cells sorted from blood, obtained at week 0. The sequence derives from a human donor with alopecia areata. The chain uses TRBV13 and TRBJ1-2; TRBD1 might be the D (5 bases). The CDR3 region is CASTSGRSPGYTF. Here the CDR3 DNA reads TGTGCCAGCACGTCGGGACGGAGCCCTGGCTACACCTTC.